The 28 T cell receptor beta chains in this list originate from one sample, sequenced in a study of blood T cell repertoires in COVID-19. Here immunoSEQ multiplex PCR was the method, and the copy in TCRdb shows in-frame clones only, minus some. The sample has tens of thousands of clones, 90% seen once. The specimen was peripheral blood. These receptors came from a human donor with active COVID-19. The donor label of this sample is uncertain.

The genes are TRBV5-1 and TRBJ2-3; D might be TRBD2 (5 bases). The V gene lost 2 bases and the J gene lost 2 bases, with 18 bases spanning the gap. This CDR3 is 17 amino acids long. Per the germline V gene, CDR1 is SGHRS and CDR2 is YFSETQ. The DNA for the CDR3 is TGCGCCAGCAGCTTCGGACTTCAATTATGGCTCACAGATACGCAGTATTTT. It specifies CASSFGLQLWLTDTQYF.

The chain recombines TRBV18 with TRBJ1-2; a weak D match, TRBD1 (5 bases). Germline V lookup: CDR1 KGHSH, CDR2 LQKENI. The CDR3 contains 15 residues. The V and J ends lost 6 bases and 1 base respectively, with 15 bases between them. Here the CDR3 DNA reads TGTGCCAGCTCGCCGGGAGGGGATCTTAACTATGGCTACACCTTC. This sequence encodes CASSPGGDLNYGYTF.

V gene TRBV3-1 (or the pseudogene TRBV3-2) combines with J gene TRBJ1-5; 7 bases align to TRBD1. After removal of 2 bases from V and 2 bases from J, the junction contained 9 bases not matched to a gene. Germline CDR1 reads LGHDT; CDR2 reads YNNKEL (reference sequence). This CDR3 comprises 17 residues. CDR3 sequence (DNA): TGTGCCAGCAGCCAATCTTCAGGGGGATTGGGCAATCAGCCCCAGCATTTT. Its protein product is CASSQSSGGLGNQPQHF.

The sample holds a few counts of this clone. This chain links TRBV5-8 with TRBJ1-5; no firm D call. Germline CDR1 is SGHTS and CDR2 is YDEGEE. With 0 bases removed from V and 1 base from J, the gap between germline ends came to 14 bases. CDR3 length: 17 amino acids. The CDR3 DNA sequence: TGTGCCAGCAGCTTGGGGTACGGGGAGGGCAGCAATCAGCCCCAGCATTTT. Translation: CASSLGYGEGSNQPQHF.

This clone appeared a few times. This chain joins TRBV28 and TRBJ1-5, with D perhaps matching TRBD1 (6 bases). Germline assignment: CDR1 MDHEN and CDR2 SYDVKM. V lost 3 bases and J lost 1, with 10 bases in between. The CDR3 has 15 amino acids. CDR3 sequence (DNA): TGTGCCAGCAGTTTGGGGCAGGGGAGCAATCAGCCCCAGCATTTT. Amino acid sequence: CASSLGQGSNQPQHF. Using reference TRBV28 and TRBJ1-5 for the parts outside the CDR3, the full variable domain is DVKVTQSSRYLVKRTGEKVFLECVQDMDHENMFWYRQDPGLGLRLIYFSYDVKMKEKGDIPEGYSVSREKKERFSLILESASTNQTSMYLCASSLGQGSNQPQHFGDGTRLSIL.

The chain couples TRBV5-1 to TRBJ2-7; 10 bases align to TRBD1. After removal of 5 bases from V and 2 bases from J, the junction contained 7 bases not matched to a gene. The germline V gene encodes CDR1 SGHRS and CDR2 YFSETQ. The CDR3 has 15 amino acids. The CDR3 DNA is TGCGCCAGCAGTCAGGGACAGGGGAATACCTACGAGCAGTACTTC. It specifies CASSQGQGNTYEQYF.

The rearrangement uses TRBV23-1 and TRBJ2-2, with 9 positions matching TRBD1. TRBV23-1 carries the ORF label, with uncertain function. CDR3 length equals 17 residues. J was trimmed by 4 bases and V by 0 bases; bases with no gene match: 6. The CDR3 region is CASSQSKDRGFTGELFF. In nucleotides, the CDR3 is TGCGCCAGCAGTCAATCGAAGGACAGGGGCTTCACCGGGGAGCTGTTTTTT.

The CDR3 region has the DNA TGTGCCAGCAGCTTTACTAGCGTAACTGAAGAGACCCAGTACTTC. Translation: CASSFTSVTEETQYF. The chain employs TRBV5-6 and TRBJ2-5, with 7 bases lining up with TRBD2. V lost 2 bases, J lost 3 bases, and 7 bases stayed unmatched. The length of the CDR3 is 15 residues. The germline gives CDR1 SGHDT, CDR2 YYEEEE.

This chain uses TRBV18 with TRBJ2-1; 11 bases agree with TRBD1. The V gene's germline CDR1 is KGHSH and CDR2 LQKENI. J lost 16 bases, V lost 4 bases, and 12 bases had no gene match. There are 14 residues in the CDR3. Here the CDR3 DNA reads TGTGCCAGCTCACAATCTGGACAGGGGGCATGGGAATTCTTC. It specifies CASSQSGQGAWEFF.

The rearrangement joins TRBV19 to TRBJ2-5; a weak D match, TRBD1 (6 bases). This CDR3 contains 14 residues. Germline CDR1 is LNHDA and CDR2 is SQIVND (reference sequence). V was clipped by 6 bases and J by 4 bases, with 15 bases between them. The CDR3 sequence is CASRPRGVGETQYF. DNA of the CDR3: TGTGCCAGTAGGCCCAGGGGAGTAGGAGAGACCCAGTACTTC.

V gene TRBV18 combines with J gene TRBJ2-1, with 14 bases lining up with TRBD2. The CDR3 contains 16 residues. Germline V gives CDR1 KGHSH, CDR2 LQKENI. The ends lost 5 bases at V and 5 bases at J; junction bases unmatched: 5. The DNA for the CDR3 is TGTGCCAGCTCAACGGGACTAGCGGGGGTAAACAATGAGCAGTTCTTC. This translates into CASSTGLAGVNNEQFF.

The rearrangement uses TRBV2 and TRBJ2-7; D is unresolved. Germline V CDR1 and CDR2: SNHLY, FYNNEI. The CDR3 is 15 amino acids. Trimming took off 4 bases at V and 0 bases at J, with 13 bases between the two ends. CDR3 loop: CASSALLLNSYEQYF. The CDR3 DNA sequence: TGTGCCAGCAGTGCCCTTCTACTAAACTCCTACGAGCAGTACTTC.

DNA for the CDR3: TGTGCCAGCAGCCCGCCCGGGGGGGACACTGAAGCTTTCTTT. It encodes CASSPPGGDTEAFF. The rearrangement uses TRBV9 and TRBJ1-1, with TRBD1 as a possible D gene (5 bases). CDR1 and CDR2 (germline): SGDLS, YYNGEE. V shed 4 bases and J shed 3 bases, with 13 bases lying between them. CDR3 size: 14 residues.

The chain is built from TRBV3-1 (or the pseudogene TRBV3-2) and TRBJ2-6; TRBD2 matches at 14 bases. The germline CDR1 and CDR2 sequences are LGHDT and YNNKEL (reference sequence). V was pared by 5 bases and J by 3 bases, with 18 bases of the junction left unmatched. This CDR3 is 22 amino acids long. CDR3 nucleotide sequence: TGTGCCAGCAGCACAAGGTCCGGCCGACTAGCGGGGGGGCCTGATGGGGCCAACGTCCTGACTTTC. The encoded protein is CASSTRSGRLAGGPDGANVLTF.

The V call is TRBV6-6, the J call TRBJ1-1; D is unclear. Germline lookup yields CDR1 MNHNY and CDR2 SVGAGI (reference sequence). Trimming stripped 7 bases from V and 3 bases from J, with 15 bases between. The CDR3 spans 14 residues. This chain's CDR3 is CASNRRTRDTEAFF. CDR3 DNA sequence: TGTGCCAGCAACCGCCGGACGCGGGACACTGAAGCTTTCTTT.

The CDR3 nucleotides read TGCGCCAGCAGCAACAGGGTCTACGAGCAGTACTTC. Amino acid sequence: CASSNRVYEQYF. V is TRBV4-1 and J is TRBJ2-7, with TRBD1 as a possible D gene (6 bases). Germline V CDR1 and CDR2: MGHRA, YSYEKL. This CDR3 has 12 residues. V was trimmed by 5 bases and J by 3 bases, leaving 8 bases between them.

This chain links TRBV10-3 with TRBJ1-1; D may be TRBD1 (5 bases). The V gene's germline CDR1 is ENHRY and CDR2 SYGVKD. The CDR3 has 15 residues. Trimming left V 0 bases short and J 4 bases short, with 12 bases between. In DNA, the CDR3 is TGTGCCATCAGTGAGTCGGGGGGTCGTGGCACTGAAGCTTTCTTT. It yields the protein CAISESGGRGTEAFF.

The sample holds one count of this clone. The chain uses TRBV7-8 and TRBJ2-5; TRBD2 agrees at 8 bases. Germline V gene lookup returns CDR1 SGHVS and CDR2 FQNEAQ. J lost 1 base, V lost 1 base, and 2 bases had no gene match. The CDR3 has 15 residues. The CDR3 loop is CASSLGLAGQETQYF. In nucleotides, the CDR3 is TGTGCCAGCAGCTTAGGGCTAGCGGGCCAAGAGACCCAGTACTTC. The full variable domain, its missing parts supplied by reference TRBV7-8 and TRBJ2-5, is GAGVSQSPRYKVAKRGQDVALRCDPISGHVSLFWYQQALGQGPEFLTYFQNEAQLDKSGLPSDRFFAERPEGSVSTLKIQRTQQEDSAVYLCASSLGLAGQETQYFGPGTRLLVL.

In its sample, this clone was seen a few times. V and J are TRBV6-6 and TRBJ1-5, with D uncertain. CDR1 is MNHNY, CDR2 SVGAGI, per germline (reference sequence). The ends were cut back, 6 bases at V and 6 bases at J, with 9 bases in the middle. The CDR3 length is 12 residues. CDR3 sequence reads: CASSHDIQPQHF. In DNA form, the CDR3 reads TGTGCCAGCAGCCACGACATTCAGCCCCAGCATTTT.

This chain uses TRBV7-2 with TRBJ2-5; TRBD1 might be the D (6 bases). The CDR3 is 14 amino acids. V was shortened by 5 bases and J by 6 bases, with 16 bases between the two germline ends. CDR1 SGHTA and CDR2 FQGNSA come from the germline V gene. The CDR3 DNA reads TGTGCCAGCAGCACCCGGGCAGGGGCGCAGACCCAGTACTTC. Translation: CASSTRAGAQTQYF.

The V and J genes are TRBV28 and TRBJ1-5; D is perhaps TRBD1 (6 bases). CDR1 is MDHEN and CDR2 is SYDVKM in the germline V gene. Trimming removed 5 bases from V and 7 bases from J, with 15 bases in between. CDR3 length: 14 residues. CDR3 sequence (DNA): TGTGCCAGCAGTGGAGGGGGGGTGAGCCAGCCCCAGCATTTT. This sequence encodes CASSGGGVSQPQHF.

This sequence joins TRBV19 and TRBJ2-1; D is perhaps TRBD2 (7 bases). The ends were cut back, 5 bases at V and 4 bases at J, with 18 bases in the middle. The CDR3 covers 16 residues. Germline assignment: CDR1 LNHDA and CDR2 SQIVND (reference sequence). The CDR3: CASSARLAGAYNEQFF. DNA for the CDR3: TGTGCCAGTAGTGCCCGGTTGGCGGGGGCATACAATGAGCAGTTCTTC.

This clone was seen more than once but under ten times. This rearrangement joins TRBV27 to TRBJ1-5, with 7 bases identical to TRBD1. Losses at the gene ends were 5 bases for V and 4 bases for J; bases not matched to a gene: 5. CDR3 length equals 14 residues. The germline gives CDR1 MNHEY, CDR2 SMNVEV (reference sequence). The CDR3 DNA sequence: TGTGCCAGCAGTCCAAGACAGGGAAATCAGCCCCAGCATTTT. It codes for CASSPRQGNQPQHF.

The CDR3 coding sequence is TGTGCCAGCAGCCCCGGGGGGACCGGGGAGCTGTTTTTT. Its protein is CASSPGGTGELFF. The V and J genes are TRBV5-4 and TRBJ2-2; TRBD2 matches at 7 bases. Germline loops: CDR1 SGHNT, CDR2 YYREEE (reference sequence). The CDR3 totals 13 residues. After removal of 4 bases from V and 5 bases from J, the junction contained 2 bases not matched to a gene.

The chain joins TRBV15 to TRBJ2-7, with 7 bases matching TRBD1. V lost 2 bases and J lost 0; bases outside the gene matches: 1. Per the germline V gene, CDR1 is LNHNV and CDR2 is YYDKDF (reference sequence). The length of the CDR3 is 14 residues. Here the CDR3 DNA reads TGTGCCACCAGCAGACGGGACAGCTCCTACGAGCAGTACTTC. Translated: CATSRRDSSYEQYF.

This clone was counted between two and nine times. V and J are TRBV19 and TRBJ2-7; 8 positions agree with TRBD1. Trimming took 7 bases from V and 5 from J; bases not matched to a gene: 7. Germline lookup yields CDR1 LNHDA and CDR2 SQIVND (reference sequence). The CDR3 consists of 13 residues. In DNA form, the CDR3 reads TGTGCCAGTAATTCAGGGGGCATACACGAGCAGTACTTC. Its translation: CASNSGGIHEQYF.

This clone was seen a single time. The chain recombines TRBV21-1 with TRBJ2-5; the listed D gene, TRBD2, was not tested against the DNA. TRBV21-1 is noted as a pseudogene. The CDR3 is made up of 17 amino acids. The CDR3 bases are TGTGCCAGCAGCACCAAGCGGGGGCATACAATAAAAGAGACCCAGTACTTC. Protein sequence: CASSTKRGHTIKETQYF.

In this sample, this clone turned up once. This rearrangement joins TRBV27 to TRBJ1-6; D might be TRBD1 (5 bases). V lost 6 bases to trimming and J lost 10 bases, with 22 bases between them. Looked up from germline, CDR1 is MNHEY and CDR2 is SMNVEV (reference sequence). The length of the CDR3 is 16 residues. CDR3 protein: CASRIAGLREKSPLHF. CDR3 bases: TGTGCCAGCAGGATTGCAGGGTTGCGGGAAAAATCACCCCTCCACTTT.